This T cell receptor beta chain comes out of a study of blood T cell repertoires in COVID-19. Study at large: Both acute and convalescent COVID-19 samples were obtained from the United States, Italy and Spain.

The data were produced by immunoSEQ multiplex PCR, yet TCRdb's version contains in-frame clones alone and is incomplete. The table has over 200,000 clones, roughly 81% seen once. This clonotype was obtained from a woman aged 50 to 60 with active or convalescent COVID-19. The sample comprised peripheral blood.

The CDR3 DNA reads as TGTGCCAGCAGCCCTCCGGGACAGGGGGCGAACACTGAAGCTTTCTTT. Its protein is CASSPPGQGANTEAFF. The chain carries TRBV9 and TRBJ1-1, with 12 bases matching TRBD1. The CDR3 extends over 16 amino acids. Germline CDR1 SGDLS, CDR2 YYNGEE. V was pared by 4 bases and J by 1 base, with 5 bases of the junction left unmatched.